The 20 T cell receptor beta chains reported below all come from one sample, sequenced in a study of cytomegalovirus exposure and HLA in healthy donors. The PCR was carried out with 60 Vbeta primers and 13 Jbeta primers. The table came from immunoSEQ multiplex PCR; TCRdb's copy has only in-frame clones and leaves some out. The sample has 150,000 to 200,000 clones, approximately 83% seen once; the top ten hold roughly 9.3%. Sample: PBMCs. The receptors shown here come from a man between 18 and 35 years old in good health and CMV-seropositive.

The chain is built from TRBV11-3 and TRBJ2-5; D unclear. Germline-derived CDR1 and CDR2 are SGHNT and YENEEA. The CDR3 has 13 residues. V was shortened by 2 bases and J by 5 bases, with 9 bases between the two germline ends. CDR3 residues: CASSLRPAETQYF. The DNA of the CDR3 is TGTGCCAGCAGCTTACGCCCCGCGGAGACCCAGTACTTC.

Worth noting for this clone: Other DNA sequences in this specimen translate into the identical CDR3. This chain joins TRBV18 and TRBJ1-1; 7 bases agree with TRBD1. The germline CDR1 and CDR2 sequences are KGHSH and LQKENI. This CDR3 contains 13 residues. The V gene end was trimmed by 6 bases and the J gene end by 1 base; junction bases not matched to a gene: 2. The CDR3 here is CASSRQGNTEAFF. DNA of the CDR3: TGTGCCAGCTCGAGACAGGGGAACACTGAAGCTTTCTTT.

This chain uses TRBV6-1 with TRBJ1-2; 7 bases fit TRBD1. V lost 1 base to trimming and J lost 4 bases; unmatched junction nucleotides: 6. Germline CDR1 and CDR2: MNHNS and SASEGT. The CDR3 runs to 15 residues. The CDR3 nucleotides are TGTGCCAGCAGTGAAGGACCCGGGACAGTCTATGGCTACACCTTC. This sequence encodes CASSEGPGTVYGYTF.

The J gene is TRBJ1-1, the V gene TRBV5-1; D possibly corresponds to TRBD1 (6 bases). Trimming took off 3 bases at V and 4 bases at J, with 13 bases between the two ends. This CDR3 spans 14 amino acids. The germline gives CDR1 SGHRS, CDR2 YFSETQ. The CDR3 protein is CASSYGGAGTEAFF. The CDR3 DNA reads as TGCGCCAGCAGCTATGGGGGGGCAGGCACTGAAGCTTTCTTT.

This clone was recorded once. The rearrangement links TRBV14 to TRBJ2-5, with a weak D call TRBD1 (5 bases). CDR3 size: 15 residues. From germline, CDR1 is SGHDN and CDR2 FVKESK. The V gene lost 1 base and the J gene lost 4 bases, with 13 bases spanning the gap. The CDR3: CASSQVSAGLETQYF. CDR3 nucleotide sequence: TGTGCCAGCAGCCAAGTATCGGCAGGGCTAGAGACCCAGTACTTC.

V is TRBV18 and J is TRBJ2-7; 9 nucleotides line up with TRBD1. The CDR3 runs 21 residues. V was pared by 3 bases and J by 2 bases, with 23 bases of the junction left unmatched. Germline V CDR1 and CDR2: KGHSH, LQKENI. In DNA, the CDR3 is TGTGCCAGCTCACCCAATATAACACAGGGGGCTAGTTTTTTAGGGCCCTACGAGCAGTACTTC. Its protein product is CASSPNITQGASFLGPYEQYF. Together with reference TRBV18 and TRBJ2-7, the CDR3 gives the full variable domain: NAGVMQNPRHLVRRRGQEARLRCSPMKGHSHVYWYRQLPEEGLKFMVYLQKENIIDESGMPKERFSAEFPKEGPSILRIQQVVRGDSAAYFCASSPNITQGASFLGPYEQYFGPGTRLTVT.

The chain combines TRBV5-8 with TRBJ2-2, with D unclear. Germline loops: CDR1 SGHTS, CDR2 YDEGEE. CDR3 length: 15 amino acids. V shed 1 base and J shed 4 bases, with 11 bases lying between them. The CDR3 spells CASSLLRVSTGELFF. Here the CDR3 DNA reads TGTGCCAGCAGCTTGCTCCGGGTGTCCACCGGGGAGCTGTTTTTT.

The chain is built from TRBV6-1 and TRBJ1-1; D perhaps matches TRBD1 (6 bases). Trimming took 5 bases from V and 3 from J, leaving 13 bases between them. The CDR3 spans 14 residues. Germline V CDR1 and CDR2: MNHNS, SASEGT. The chain's CDR3 is CASSLYRADTEAFF. DNA for the CDR3: TGTGCCAGCAGTTTATACAGGGCGGACACTGAAGCTTTCTTT.

Comments on this clone: The same CDR3 can be traced to other DNA sequences in this sample. This chain links TRBV5-1 with TRBJ1-2; D is possibly TRBD1 (5 bases). In germline, CDR1 is SGHRS, CDR2 YFSETQ. V lost 0 bases and J lost 8, with 11 bases in between. This CDR3 is 13 amino acids long. The CDR3 DNA reads TGCGCCAGCAGCTTGGGCCAGGGTGGGGGCTACACCTTC. Protein: CASSLGQGGGYTF. The entire variable domain, with the rest obtained from reference TRBV5-1 and TRBJ1-2, is as follows: KAGVTQTPRYLIKTRGQQVTLSCSPISGHRSVSWYQQTPGQGLQFLFEYFSETQRNKGNFPGRFSGRQFSNSRSEMNVSTLELGDSALYLCASSLGQGGGYTFGSGTRLTVV.

Comment on this clone: The same CDR3 also results from other DNA sequences found in this sample. This chain uses TRBV27 with TRBJ1-1; weak D call: TRBD1 (5 bases). This CDR3 has 14 residues. Deletions cut 3 bases from V and 5 bases from J, with 13 bases between. Germline assignment: CDR1 MNHEY and CDR2 SMNVEV (reference sequence). CDR3 protein: CASSFGREATEAFF. CDR3 sequence (DNA): TGTGCCAGCAGTTTTGGCAGGGAGGCGACTGAAGCTTTCTTT.

V gene TRBV19 combines with J gene TRBJ2-3, with 8 nucleotides matching TRBD2. Germline assignment: CDR1 LNHDA and CDR2 SQIVND (reference sequence). The CDR3 is made up of 17 amino acids. V was clipped by 3 bases and J by 3 bases; unmatched bases: 11. This chain's CDR3 is CASSILAGQSPTDTQYF. The CDR3 DNA reads TGTGCCAGTAGTATTCTAGCGGGTCAGTCGCCAACAGATACGCAGTATTTT.

Turning to this clone: Other DNA sequences from this sample encode an identical CDR3 as well. J is TRBJ1-2 and V is TRBV18; 9 bases agree with TRBD1. The CDR3 covers 13 residues. Germline V gene data show CDR1 as KGHSH and CDR2 as LQKENI. Losses at the gene ends were 3 bases for V and 6 bases for J; bases not matched to a gene: 2. CDR3 nucleotides: TGTGCCAGCTCACCCAGGACAGGGGATGGCTACACCTTC. This gives the protein CASSPRTGDGYTF.

The V and J genes are TRBV5-6 and TRBJ2-7, with unresolved D. Trimming removed 3 bases from V and 0 bases from J, with 16 bases in between. The CDR3 loop spans 16 amino acids. CDR1 and CDR2 from the germline V gene are SGHDT and YYEEEE. The CDR3 is CASSSPPSDNSYEQYF. CDR3 nucleotide sequence: TGTGCCAGCAGCTCCCCTCCGTCAGACAACTCCTACGAGCAGTACTTC.

This rearrangement joins TRBV5-3 to TRBJ2-7, with D unresolved. TRBV5-3 is reported as an ORF; its role is uncertain. The ends were cut back, 4 bases at V and 0 bases at J, with 17 bases in the middle. This CDR3 contains 16 residues. The CDR3 protein is CARSPRIHPGSYEQYF. The CDR3 DNA reads TGTGCCAGAAGCCCACGGATCCACCCGGGCTCCTACGAGCAGTACTTC.

The chain links TRBV7-2 to TRBJ2-1, with TRBD2 matching 8 bases. Germline V CDR1 and CDR2: SGHTA, FQGNSA. The CDR3 is 14 residues long. V lost 1 base and J lost 9; bases outside the gene matches: 5. CDR3 DNA: TGTGCCAGCAGCTTAGAGGCGGGGGGCGGTGAGCAGTTCTTC. This gives the protein CASSLEAGGGEQFF.

The chain is built from TRBV6-1 and TRBJ1-1; TRBD1 might be the D (6 bases). The V gene lost 4 bases and the J gene lost 4 bases, with 13 bases spanning the gap. Germline lookup yields CDR1 MNHNS and CDR2 SASEGT. This CDR3 region has 14 residues. The CDR3 region has the DNA TGTGCCAGCAGTGCGGCGGGGGGCAGCACTGAAGCTTTCTTT. Its protein is CASSAAGGSTEAFF.

V usage is TRBV7-9 and J usage is TRBJ1-1; 10 positions match TRBD1. V lost 5 bases and J lost 5; bases outside the gene matches: 14. CDR1 is SEHNR and CDR2 is FQNEAQ in the germline V gene (reference sequence). The CDR3 is 17 amino acids. The CDR3 nucleotides are TGTGCCAGCAGCCACGGAGGGACAGGGGTTCTGAGGACTGAAGCTTTCTTT. Residues: CASSHGGTGVLRTEAFF.

The gene calls are TRBV6-1 and TRBJ2-7; D may be TRBD2 (5 bases). The CDR3 runs 16 residues. V was clipped by 3 bases and J by 5 bases, with 20 bases between them. The germline CDR1 and CDR2 sequences are MNHNS and SASEGT. CDR3 residues: CASSEAGGQTVNEQYF. The CDR3, as DNA: TGTGCCAGCAGTGAGGCGGGCGGGCAGACGGTTAACGAGCAGTACTTC.

V gene TRBV11-3 combines with J gene TRBJ2-3; 10 bases match TRBD2. The CDR3 extends over 16 amino acids. Per germline, CDR1 SGHNT and CDR2 YENEEA. J was trimmed by 8 bases and V by 4 bases; bases with no gene match: 12. CDR3 nucleotide sequence: TGTGCCAGCAGCTCCTTTGGGACTAGCGAGGGGGGTACGCAGTATTTT. Translating it yields CASSSFGTSEGGTQYF.

The CDR3 nucleotides are TGTGCCTGCGCACCGACAGGGATCGGTGGCTACACCTTC. Its translation: CACAPTGIGGYTF. The V call is TRBV30, the J call TRBJ1-2; 7 bases agree with TRBD1. The V segment lost 6 bases and the J segment 7 bases; nucleotides outside the gene matches: 11. Germline CDR1 GTSNPN, CDR2 SVGIG (reference sequence). This CDR3 comprises 13 residues.